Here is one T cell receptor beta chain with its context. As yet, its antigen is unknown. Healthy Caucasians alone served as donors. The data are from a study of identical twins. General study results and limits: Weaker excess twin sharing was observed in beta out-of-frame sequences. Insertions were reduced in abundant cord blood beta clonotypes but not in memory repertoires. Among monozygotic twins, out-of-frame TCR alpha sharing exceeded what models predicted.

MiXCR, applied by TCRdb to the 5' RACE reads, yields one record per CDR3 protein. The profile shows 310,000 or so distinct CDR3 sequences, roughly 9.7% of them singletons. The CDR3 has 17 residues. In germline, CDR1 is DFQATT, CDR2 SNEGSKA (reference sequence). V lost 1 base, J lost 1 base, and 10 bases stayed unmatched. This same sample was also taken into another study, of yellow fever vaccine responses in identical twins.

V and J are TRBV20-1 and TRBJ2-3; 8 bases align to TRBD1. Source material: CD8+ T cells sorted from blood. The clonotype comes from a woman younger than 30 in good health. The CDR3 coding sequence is TGCAGTGCTAGAGCCTTACCGACAGGGGAACGCACAGATACGCAGTATTTT. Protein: CSARALPTGERTDTQYF.